This T cell receptor beta chain was identified during a study of neurological immune-mediated disorders. TCRdb recomputed calls from the 5' RACE reads with MiXCR, one row per CDR3 protein. This sample has about 21,000 distinct CDR3 sequences, with roughly 6.2% found just once. CDR1 MNHEY and CDR2 SVGAGI come from the germline V gene. With 2 bases removed from V and 5 bases from J, the gap between germline ends came to 13 bases. The CDR3 sequence is 15 residues long. This clonotype has at least ten counts. Sequenced input: CD8+ T cells from blood. The rearrangement links TRBV6-5 to TRBJ2-1; D is unclear. This TCR derives from a man younger than 35 in good health. The CDR3 here is CASSYNGGSNNEQFF. The CDR3 bases are TGTGCCAGCAGTTACAATGGTGGGTCTAACAATGAGCAGTTCTTC.